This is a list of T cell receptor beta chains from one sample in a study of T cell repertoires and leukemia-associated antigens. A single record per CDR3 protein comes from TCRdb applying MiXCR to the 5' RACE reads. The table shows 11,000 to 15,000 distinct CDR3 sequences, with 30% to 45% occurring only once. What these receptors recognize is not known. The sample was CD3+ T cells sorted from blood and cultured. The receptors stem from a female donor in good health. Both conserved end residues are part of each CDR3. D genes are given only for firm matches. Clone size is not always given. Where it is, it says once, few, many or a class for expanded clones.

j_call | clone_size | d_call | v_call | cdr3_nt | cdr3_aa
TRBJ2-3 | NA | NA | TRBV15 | TGTGCCACCAGCAGAGAGGCCTGGAGCGCGGGTACGCAGTATTTT | CATSREAWSAGTQYF
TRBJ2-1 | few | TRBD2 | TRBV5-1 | TGCGCCAGCAGCCTTGCACTAGCGGAATACAATGAGCAGTTCTTC | CASSLALAEYNEQFF
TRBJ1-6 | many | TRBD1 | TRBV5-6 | TGTGCCAGCAGCTTCGGCCAGGGGGCTGCCTCCTATAATTCACCCCTCCACTTT | CASSFGQGAASYNSPLHF
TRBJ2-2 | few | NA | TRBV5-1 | TGCGCCAGCAGTTTGGTGTCGCTTACGAACACCGGGGAGCTGTTTTTT | CASSLVSLTNTGELFF
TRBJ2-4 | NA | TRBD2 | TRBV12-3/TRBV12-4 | TGTACCAGCAGTTTGTTGGTAGCGGGAGTTTATGTAGCCAAAAACATTCAGTACTTC | CTSSLLVAGVYVAKNIQYF
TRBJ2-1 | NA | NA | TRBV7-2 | TGTGCCAGCAGCTCCCTAATGGGGGCAAACAATGAGCAGTTCTTC | CASSSLMGANNEQFF
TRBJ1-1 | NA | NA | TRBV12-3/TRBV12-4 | TGTGCCAGCAGTTTGTTTGGCACTGAAGCTTTCTTT | CASSLFGTEAFF
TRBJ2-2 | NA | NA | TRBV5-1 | TGCGCCAGCAGCTTGGGGGCAGGGGCCACCGGGGAGCTGTTTTTT | CASSLGAGATGELFF
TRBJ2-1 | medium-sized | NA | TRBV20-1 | TGCAGTGCTAGTGATGCTGGTAGCGGAGGTGAGCAGTTCTTC | CSASDAGSGGEQFF
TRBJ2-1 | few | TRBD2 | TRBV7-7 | TGTGCTAGCAGCTTAGCACTAGCGGGATATGAGCAGTTCTTC | CASSLALAGYEQFF
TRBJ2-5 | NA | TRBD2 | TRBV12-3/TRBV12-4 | TGTGCCAGCAGGGTGGCTAGCGGGAAGACGACAGGTGTGGGATCAGAGACCCAGTACTTC | CASRVASGKTTGVGSETQYF
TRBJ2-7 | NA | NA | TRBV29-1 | TGCAGCGTTTGGAAAGGGGAGCGGGAGCAGTACTTC | CSVWKGEREQYF
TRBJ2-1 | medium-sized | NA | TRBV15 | TGTGCCACCAGCAGAGATCCCCTGAATGAGCAGTTCTTC | CATSRDPLNEQFF
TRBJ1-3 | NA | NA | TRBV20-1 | TGCAGTGCTAGAGTGCCTGGAAACACCATATATTTT | CSARVPGNTIYF
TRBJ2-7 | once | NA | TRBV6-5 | TGTGCCAGCAGTTTCCCGGAAGCGGACTCCTGCGAGCAGTACTTC | CASSFPEADSCEQYF
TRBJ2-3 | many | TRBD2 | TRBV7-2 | TGTGCCAGCAGCTTAGCTACCGGGACTAGCGGGAGGAACACAGATACGCAGTATTTT | CASSLATGTSGRNTDTQYF
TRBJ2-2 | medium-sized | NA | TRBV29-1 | TGCAGCGTTGGATCCGGGCTCACCGGGGAGCTGTTTTTT | CSVGSGLTGELFF
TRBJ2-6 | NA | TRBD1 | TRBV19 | TGTGCCAGTAGTGATGGAGGACAGGGTCCAATTGGGTCTGGGGCCAATGTCCTGACTTTC | CASSDGGQGPIGSGANVLTF
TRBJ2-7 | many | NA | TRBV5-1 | TGCGCCAGCAGCTTGGTTGGGGGCCTCTCCTACGAGCAGTACTTC | CASSLVGGLSYEQYF
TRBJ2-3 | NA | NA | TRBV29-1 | TGCAGCGTTGAAACCCCTGCGGTAGATACGCAGTATTTT | CSVETPAVDTQYF
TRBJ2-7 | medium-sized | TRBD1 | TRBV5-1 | TGCGCCAGCAGCTTGGGTAACAGGGGCCACGAGCAGTACTTC | CASSLGNRGHEQYF
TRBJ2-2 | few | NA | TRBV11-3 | TGTGCCAGCAGCCGGGTTTCATCCTCCACCGGGGGGGAGCTGTTTTTT | CASSRVSSSTGGELFF
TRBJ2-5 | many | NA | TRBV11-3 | TGTGCCAGCAGCTTAGGCCTTACTACTCAAGAGACCCAGTACTTC | CASSLGLTTQETQYF
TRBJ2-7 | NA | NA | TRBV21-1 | TGTGCCAGCAGCGACCAGCGGGAGGCCGCCTACGAGCAGTACTTC | CASSDQREAAYEQYF
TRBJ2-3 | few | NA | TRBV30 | TGTGCCTGGGCCCCCCGGCATGATACGCAGTATTTT | CAWAPRHDTQYF